One and the same sample provided the 24 T cell receptor beta chains below, sequenced in a study of sequential checkpoint blockade in melanoma. As for treatment: randomized to nivolumab then ipilimumab (arm A) or the reverse (arm B). This table comes from immunoSEQ multiplex PCR, and its TCRdb copy is limited to in-frame clones, with some not included. In the table there are about 6,000 clones, around 23% of which are singletons. The sequencing here drew on tumor tissue (inferred from file names), taken from a patient given nivolumab and ipilimumab in sequence. Receptors originate from a human donor with melanoma.

Relative to its sample, this clone is medium-sized. The chain carries TRBV6-8 and TRBJ1-1; possibly TRBD1 for D (5 bases). This CDR3 is 16 amino acids long. Trimming pared 6 bases from V and 0 bases from J, leaving 17 bases between. In germline, CDR1 is MNHGY, CDR2 SAAAGT. The CDR3 is CASRSGTLAVNTEAFF. Written as DNA, the CDR3 is TGTGCCAGCAGATCCGGGACCCTCGCGGTGAACACTGAAGCTTTCTTT.

In this sample, this clone turned up a few times. V and J are TRBV28 and TRBJ2-1; D is possibly TRBD1 (6 bases). V was clipped by 3 bases and J by 3 bases, with 15 bases between them. There are 16 residues in the CDR3. CDR1 and CDR2 (germline): MDHEN, SYDVKM. The CDR3 loop is CASSLATGLLYNEQFF. The CDR3 DNA follows: TGTGCCAGCAGTTTGGCGACAGGCCTTCTCTACAATGAGCAGTTCTTC. Filled out from reference TRBV28 and TRBJ2-1, the complete variable domain reads DVKVTQSSRYLVKRTGEKVFLECVQDMDHENMFWYRQDPGLGLRLIYFSYDVKMKEKGDIPEGYSVSREKKERFSLILESASTNQTSMYLCASSLATGLLYNEQFFGPGTRLTVL.

In its sample, this clone ranks as large. This chain connects TRBV4-1 to TRBJ1-5; D gene unclear. In germline, CDR1 is MGHRA, CDR2 YSYEKL. The V gene lost 0 bases and the J gene lost 10 bases, with 16 bases spanning the gap. The CDR3 length is 15 residues. The CDR3, as DNA: TGCGCCAGCAGCCAAGACGGACTGTCCGTAATCCCCCAGCATTTT. It yields the protein CASSQDGLSVIPQHF.

The chain uses TRBV15 and TRBJ1-5; unclear D gene. The germline CDR1 and CDR2 sequences are LNHNV and YYDKDF (reference sequence). The CDR3 consists of 14 residues. The germline V and J ends were trimmed by 0 bases and 4 bases, with 7 bases remaining between them. This CDR3 reads CATSREGLNQPQHF. CDR3 in DNA: TGTGCCACCAGCAGAGAGGGCCTTAATCAGCCCCAGCATTTT.

This clone has a single count. The chain combines TRBV25-1 with TRBJ2-7; 15 bases agree with TRBD2. The CDR3 is made up of 15 amino acids. Germline trimming cut 8 bases from V and 5 bases from J; bases unmatched to any gene: 7. From germline, CDR1 is MGHDK and CDR2 SYGVNS. The CDR3 reads CASPGTSGRRNEQYF. DNA of the CDR3: TGTGCCAGCCCGGGGACTAGCGGGAGGAGGAACGAGCAGTACTTC.

This sequence joins TRBV28 and TRBJ1-2; TRBD1 aligns across 8 bases. The length of the CDR3 is 14 residues. Looked up from germline, CDR1 is MDHEN and CDR2 is SYDVKM. V gave up 5 bases and J gave up 5 bases; unmatched junction bases: 7. This chain's CDR3 is CASSIDRGAYGYTF. The CDR3 region has the DNA TGTGCCAGCAGTATAGACAGGGGAGCGTATGGCTACACCTTC.

The gene calls are TRBV19 and TRBJ1-1, with D possibly matching TRBD1 (6 bases). There are 16 residues in the CDR3. The V end was cut by 3 bases, the J end by 3 bases, with 17 bases between. Germline CDR1 and CDR2: LNHDA and SQIVND (reference sequence). CDR3 amino acids: CASSIRQGFLHTEAFF. The CDR3 DNA reads as TGTGCCAGTAGTATCAGGCAGGGGTTCCTCCACACTGAAGCTTTCTTT.

The gene calls are TRBV25-1 and TRBJ2-2; no firm D call. Looked up from germline, CDR1 is MGHDK and CDR2 is SYGVNS. Deletions cut 2 bases from V and 11 bases from J, with 12 bases between. The CDR3 length is 13 residues. CDR3 residues: CASSEQGIGELFF. In DNA, the CDR3 is TGTGCCAGCAGTGAACAAGGCATTGGAGAGCTGTTTTTT.

The CDR3 protein is CASSPRGAGGGTDTQYF. The CDR3 DNA follows: TGTGCCAGCAGCCCTAGGGGAGCGGGGGGCGGCACAGATACGCAGTATTTT. The V call is TRBV28, the J call TRBJ2-3; TRBD2 agrees at 9 bases. V shed 6 bases, J shed 1 base, and the junction held 11 bases outside the gene matches. CDR1 and CDR2 from the germline V gene are MDHEN and SYDVKM. CDR3 size: 17 residues. Combining the CDR3 with reference TRBV28 and TRBJ2-3 gives the whole variable domain DVKVTQSSRYLVKRTGEKVFLECVQDMDHENMFWYRQDPGLGLRLIYFSYDVKMKEKGDIPEGYSVSREKKERFSLILESASTNQTSMYLCASSPRGAGGGTDTQYFGPGTRLTVL.

This clone occurred a few times. The V and J genes are TRBV6-8 and TRBJ2-7, with D possibly TRBD1 on 6 matching bases. V lost 0 bases and J lost 1, with 10 bases in between. The CDR3 covers 15 residues. Germline CDR1 and CDR2: MNHGY and SAAAGT. The CDR3 bases are TGTGCCAGCAGTTACTCTTACAGGGAGTCCTACGAGCAGTACTTC. This translates into CASSYSYRESYEQYF.

V usage is TRBV1 and J usage is TRBJ1-2. TRBV1 is a pseudogene segment. There are 16 residues in the CDR3. The CDR3 sequence is CASSQDGDGDNYGYTF. In DNA, the CDR3 is TGCGCCAGCAGCCAAGATGGCGACGGAGATAACTATGGCTACACCTTC.

This clone was counted between two and nine times. V gene TRBV4-1 combines with J gene TRBJ2-7, with D possibly called TRBD1 or TRBD2 (6 bases each). Trimming pared 4 bases from V and 4 bases from J, leaving 26 bases between. Germline V gene sequence: CDR1 MGHRA, CDR2 YSYEKL. The CDR3 is 18 amino acids. Here the CDR3 DNA reads TGCGCCAGCAGCCCCCGGGTTATAGAGGGGGGAGAGGTTTACGAGCAGTACTTC. Its protein product is CASSPRVIEGGEVYEQYF.

This clone was detected a few times. The chain carries TRBV7-1 and TRBJ2-2, with 7 bases that match TRBD1. TRBV7-1 is known as an ORF, though its function is uncertain. The CDR3 has 13 amino acids. J gave up 6 bases and V 4 bases, and 2 bases lay outside the gene matches. The CDR3 region is CASSYRGSGELFF. DNA for the CDR3: TGTGCCAGCAGCTACAGGGGTTCCGGGGAGCTGTTTTTT.

This clone qualifies as medium-sized (0.01 to 0.1%). The gene calls are TRBV9 and TRBJ2-7, with TRBD2 identical over 9 bases. The CDR3 runs to 16 residues. Germline-derived CDR1 and CDR2 are SGDLS and YYNGEE. V was pared by 3 bases and J by 7 bases, with 14 bases of the junction left unmatched. CDR3 nucleotides: TGTGCCAGCAGCGCCCAGGGTTTAGCGGGGGTAGGGGAGCAGTACTTC. Its translation is CASSAQGLAGVGEQYF.

This clone was counted ten times or more. The junction differs from germline at one of its ends, possibly a read error. The gene calls are TRBV6-8 and TRBJ2-7; the match to TRBD1 covers 9 bases. Per germline, CDR1 MNHGY and CDR2 SAAAGT. The CDR3 spans 15 residues. CDR3 coding DNA: TGTGCCATCAGTGTCATGGGACAGGGTACCAGCGAGCAGTACTTC. Translated, it gives CAISVMGQGTSEQYF.

The chain uses TRBV15 and TRBJ1-1; D unclear. V was pared by 5 bases and J by 3 bases, with 10 bases between. CDR3 length equals 13 residues. CDR1 LNHNV and CDR2 YYDKDF come from the germline V gene (reference sequence). DNA of the CDR3: TGTGCCACCAGCGGCAGGCTTGACACTGAAGCTTTCTTT. This codes for CATSGRLDTEAFF.

The chain couples TRBV9 to TRBJ2-7, with D perhaps being TRBD1 or TRBD2 (5 bases each). Germline assignment: CDR1 SGDLS and CDR2 YYNGEE. Trimming took off 5 bases at V and 6 bases at J, with 15 bases between the two ends. The CDR3 sequence is 13 residues long. The CDR3 protein is CASSYEPGGEQYF. The CDR3 bases are TGTGCCAGCAGTTATGAGCCTGGGGGCGAGCAGTACTTC.

The rearrangement links TRBV18 to TRBJ2-7, with D possibly matching TRBD2 (7 bases). This CDR3 region has 15 residues. The V end lost 3 bases, the J end lost 0 bases, and 12 bases lay between the germline ends. In germline, CDR1 is KGHSH, CDR2 LQKENI. CDR3 protein: CASSPQGTTSYEQYF. In DNA, the CDR3 is TGTGCCAGCTCACCCCAGGGGACTACCTCCTACGAGCAGTACTTC.

This clone was seen a few times. The rearrangement uses TRBV6-7 and TRBJ1-1; D unclear. TRBV6-7 counts as an open reading frame of uncertain function. V dropped 2 bases and J dropped 14 bases, with 12 bases sitting between them. The CDR3 sequence is 11 residues long. DNA for the CDR3: TGTGCCAGCAGTTACGCGAGCAATGCCTTCTTT. It specifies CASSYASNAFF.

The V call is TRBV29-1, the J call TRBJ1-2, with D perhaps TRBD1 (5 bases). There are 13 residues in the CDR3. Per the germline V gene, CDR1 is SQVTM and CDR2 is ANQGSEA. Trimming cost V 8 bases and J 4 bases, with 17 bases left between them. CDR3 sequence (DNA): TGCAGCACCCTGGCGACAGCCGGCTATGGCTACACCTTC. It codes for CSTLATAGYGYTF.

This clone has a handful of counts. The V gene is TRBV10-2, the J gene TRBJ1-1; D gene uncertain. The CDR3 consists of 16 residues. Trimming shortened V by 2 bases and J by 4 bases, and 17 bases separated the two germline ends. From germline, CDR1 is WSHSY and CDR2 SAAADI. CDR3 residues: CASSEDLRWSRTEAFF. In DNA, the CDR3 is TGCGCCAGCAGTGAGGATTTGCGGTGGTCTCGCACTGAAGCTTTCTTT.

This clone is labeled large. The gene calls are TRBV15 and TRBJ1-1, with 7 positions matching TRBD1. V dropped 6 bases and J dropped 8; count of bases not matched to a gene: 12. The CDR3 is made up of 14 amino acids. Germline CDR1 is LNHNV and CDR2 is YYDKDF (reference sequence). CDR3 coding DNA: TGTGCCACCAGTAGGCGACAGGGCACCACGGAAGCTTTCTTT. Translation gives CATSRRQGTTEAFF.

By frequency in the sample, this clone is large. The V and J genes are TRBV6-8 and TRBJ1-1; D is unclear. CDR3 length equals 13 residues. V dropped 2 bases and J dropped 1 base, with 5 bases sitting between them. Germline CDR1 MNHGY, CDR2 SAAAGT. CDR3 loop: CASSYTQNTEAFF. CDR3 in DNA: TGTGCCAGCAGTTACACCCAGAACACTGAAGCTTTCTTT.

V usage is TRBV19 and J usage is TRBJ1-5, with TRBD1 identical over 9 bases. This CDR3 is 17 amino acids long. V dropped 5 bases and J dropped 2; count of bases not matched to a gene: 10. The germline V gene has CDR1 LNHDA and CDR2 SQIVND (reference sequence). The DNA of the CDR3 is TGTGCCAGTAGTCCCCGGACAGGGGCTTTGGGCAATCAGCCCCAGCATTTT. Translated: CASSPRTGALGNQPQHF.